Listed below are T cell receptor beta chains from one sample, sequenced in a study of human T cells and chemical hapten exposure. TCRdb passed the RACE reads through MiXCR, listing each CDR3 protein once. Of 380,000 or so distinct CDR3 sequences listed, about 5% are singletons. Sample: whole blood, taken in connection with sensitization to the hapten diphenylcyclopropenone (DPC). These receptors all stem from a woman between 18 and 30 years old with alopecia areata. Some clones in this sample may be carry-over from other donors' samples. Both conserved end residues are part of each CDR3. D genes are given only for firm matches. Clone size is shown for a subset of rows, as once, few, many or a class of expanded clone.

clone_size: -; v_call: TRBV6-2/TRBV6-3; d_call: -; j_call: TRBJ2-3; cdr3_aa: CASSSRSVGTDTQYF; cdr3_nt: TGTGCCAGCAGTTCTCGTAGCGTTGGCACAGATACGCAGTATTTT
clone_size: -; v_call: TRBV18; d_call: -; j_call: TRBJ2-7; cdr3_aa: CASSQEGREQYF; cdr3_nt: TGTGCCAGCTCACAGGAGGGCAGAGAGCAGTACTTC
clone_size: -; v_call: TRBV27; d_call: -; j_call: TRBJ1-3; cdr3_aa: CASSSPGATGNTIYF; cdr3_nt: TGTGCCAGCAGTTCCCCAGGGGCTACTGGAAACACCATATATTTT
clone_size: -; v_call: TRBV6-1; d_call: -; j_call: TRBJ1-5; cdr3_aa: CASSEGRRGNQPQHF; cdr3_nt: TGTGCCAGCAGTGAAGGACGTAGAGGCAATCAGCCCCAGCATTTT
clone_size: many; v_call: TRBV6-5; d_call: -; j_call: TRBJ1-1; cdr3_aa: CASSYSLQGLNTEAFF; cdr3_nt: TGTGCCAGCAGTTACAGTCTGCAGGGACTGAACACTGAAGCTTTCTTT
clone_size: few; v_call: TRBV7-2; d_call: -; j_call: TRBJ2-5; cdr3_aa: CASSLPPWETQYF; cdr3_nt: TGTGCCAGCAGCTTACCCCCGTGGGAGACCCAGTACTTC
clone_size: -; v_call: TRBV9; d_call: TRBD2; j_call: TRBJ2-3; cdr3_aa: CASSARSGEFGDTQYF; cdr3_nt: TGTGCCAGCAGCGCGCGTAGCGGGGAATTCGGGGATACGCAGTATTTT
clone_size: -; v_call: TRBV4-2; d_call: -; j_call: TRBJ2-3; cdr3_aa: CASSQDLKGSGDTQYF; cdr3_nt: TGTGCCAGCAGCCAGGACCTGAAGGGGTCGGGAGATACGCAGTATTTT
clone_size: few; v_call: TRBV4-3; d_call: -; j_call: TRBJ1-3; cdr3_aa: CASSQQQGSGNTIYF; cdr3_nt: TGCGCCAGCAGCCAGCAACAGGGTTCTGGAAACACCATATATTTT
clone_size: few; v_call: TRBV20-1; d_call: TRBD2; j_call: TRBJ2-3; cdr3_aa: CSAEHTSGGGDTQYF; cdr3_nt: TGCAGTGCAGAGCACACTAGCGGGGGAGGAGATACGCAGTATTTT
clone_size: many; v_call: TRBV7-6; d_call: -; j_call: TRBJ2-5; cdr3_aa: CASSLAREETQYF; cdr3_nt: TGTGCCAGCAGCTTAGCGCGGGAAGAGACCCAGTACTTC
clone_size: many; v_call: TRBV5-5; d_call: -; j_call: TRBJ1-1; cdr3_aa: CASSLITDYTEAFF; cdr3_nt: TGTGCCAGCAGCTTGATAACTGACTACACTGAAGCTTTCTTT
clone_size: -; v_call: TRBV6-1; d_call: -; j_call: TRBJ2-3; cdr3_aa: CASSVGFGTDTQYF; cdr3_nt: TGTGCCAGCAGTGTAGGGTTCGGCACAGATACGCAGTATTTT
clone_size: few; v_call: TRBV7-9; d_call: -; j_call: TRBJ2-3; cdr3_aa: CASSFFGGIDTQYF; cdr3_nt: TGTGCCAGCAGCTTCTTCGGGGGAATAGATACGCAGTATTTT
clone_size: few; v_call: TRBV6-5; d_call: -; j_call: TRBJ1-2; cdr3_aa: CASSSVGQGMYGYTF; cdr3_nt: TGTGCCAGCAGTTCGGTTGGGCAGGGGATGTATGGCTACACCTTC
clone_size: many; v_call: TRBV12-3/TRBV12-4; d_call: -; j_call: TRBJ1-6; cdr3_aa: CASSFRLGNSPLHF; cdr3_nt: TGTGCCAGCAGTTTTAGGCTGGGGAATTCACCCCTCCACTTT
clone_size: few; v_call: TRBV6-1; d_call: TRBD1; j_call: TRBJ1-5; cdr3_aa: CASRTRDRGEPQHF; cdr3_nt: TGTGCCAGCAGGACCCGGGACAGGGGAGAGCCCCAGCATTTT
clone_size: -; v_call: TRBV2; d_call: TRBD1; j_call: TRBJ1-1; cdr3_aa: CASSRQGDGAFF; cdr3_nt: TGTGCCAGCAGTCGACAGGGAGATGGAGCTTTCTTT
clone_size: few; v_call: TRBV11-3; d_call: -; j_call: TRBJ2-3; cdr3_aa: CASSLLHTDTQYF; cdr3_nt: TGTGCCAGCAGCCTACTTCACACAGATACGCAGTATTTT
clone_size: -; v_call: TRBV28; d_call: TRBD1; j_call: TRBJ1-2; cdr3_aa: CASSLGPGGTKPYGYTF; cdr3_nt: TGTGCCAGCAGTTTAGGGCCAGGGGGGACGAAACCCTATGGCTACACCTTC
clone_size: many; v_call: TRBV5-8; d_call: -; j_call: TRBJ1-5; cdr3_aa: CASSLTGRGYSNQPQHF; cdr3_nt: TGTGCCAGCAGCTTGACAGGGAGGGGGTATAGCAATCAGCCCCAGCATTTT
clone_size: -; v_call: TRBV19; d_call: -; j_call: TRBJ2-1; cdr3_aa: CASSRGYYNEQFF; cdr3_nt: TGTGCCAGTAGCCGGGGGTACTACAATGAGCAGTTCTTC